This T cell receptor beta chain was recorded in a study of cytomegalovirus exposure and HLA in healthy donors. General observations from the study: Later examination showed HLA-associated TCR beta chains had greater clonal expansion than equally common others. CMV antigen specificity of three CMV-associated chains was confirmed in vitro.

With V trimmed by 4 bases and J by 0 bases, 6 bases remained unmatched. CDR1 and CDR2 from the germline V gene are ENHRY and SYGVKD. The CDR3 has 15 residues. In the case of this clone: The antigen remains undetermined.

60 Vbeta and 13 Jbeta primers were used in PCR. Original processing notes: In a later analysis, of around 80 million unique beta chains, roughly 10 million appeared in at least two donors. This table comes from immunoSEQ multiplex PCR, and its TCRdb copy is limited to in-frame clones, with some not included. The V and J calls and the clone size are those of that table, but D and trimming were determined from the DNA. The sample carries tens of thousands of clones, roughly two thirds recorded once. The clonotype originates from a man aged 25 to 40 in good health and CMV-seronegative. The sample was PBMCs. The chain has TRBV10-3 and TRBJ2-7; TRBD1 matches 7 bases. The CDR3 DNA follows: TGTGCCATCAGTGTCGACGACAGGGCCTCCTACGAGCAGTACTTC. Amino acids: CAISVDDRASYEQYF.